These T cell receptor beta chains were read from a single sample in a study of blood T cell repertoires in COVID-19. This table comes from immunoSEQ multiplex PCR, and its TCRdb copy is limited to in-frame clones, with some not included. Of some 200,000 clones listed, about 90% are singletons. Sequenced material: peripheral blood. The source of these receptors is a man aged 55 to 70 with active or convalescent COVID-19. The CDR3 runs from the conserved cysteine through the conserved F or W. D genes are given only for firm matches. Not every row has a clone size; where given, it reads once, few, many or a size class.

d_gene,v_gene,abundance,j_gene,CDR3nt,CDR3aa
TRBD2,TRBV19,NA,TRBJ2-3,TGTGCCAGTAGTATGGGGGGGGGCACAGATACGCAGTATTTT,CASSMGGGTDTQYF
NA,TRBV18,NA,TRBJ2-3,TGTGCCAGCTCCGAGAGGGCAGATACGCAGTATTTT,CASSERADTQYF
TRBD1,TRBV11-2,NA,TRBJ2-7,TGTGCCAGCAGCCTCGGGACAGGGGTTACCGAGCAGTACTTC,CASSLGTGVTEQYF
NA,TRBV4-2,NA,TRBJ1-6,TGTGCCAGCAGCCAAGATCCGGGGAATTCACCCCTCCACTTT,CASSQDPGNSPLHF
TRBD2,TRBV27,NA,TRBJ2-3,TGTGCCACTCAGCGGATAGCGGGGGCTGTCGTGGGTACGCAGTATTTT,CATQRIAGAVVGTQYF
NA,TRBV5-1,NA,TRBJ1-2,TGCGCCAGCAGCTCCACTAACTATGGCTACACCTTC,CASSSTNYGYTF
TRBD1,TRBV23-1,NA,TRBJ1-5,TGCGCCGTGGGGACAGCCTATAGCAATCAGCCCCAGCATTTT,CAVGTAYSNQPQHF
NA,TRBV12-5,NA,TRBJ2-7,TGTGCTAGTGGTTTGAACCGGTACGAGCAGTACTTC,CASGLNRYEQYF
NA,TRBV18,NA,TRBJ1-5,TGTGCCAGCTCACCCCTTAGCAATCAGCCCCAGCATTTT,CASSPLSNQPQHF
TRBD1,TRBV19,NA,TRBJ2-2,TGTGCCAGTAGTATCGACAGGGCGAACACCGGGGAGCTGTTTTTT,CASSIDRANTGELFF
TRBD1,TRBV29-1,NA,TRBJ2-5,TGCAGCGTACACAGGGGAGAGACCCAGTACTTC,CSVHRGETQYF
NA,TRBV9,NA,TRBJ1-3,TGTGCCAGCAGCGTAGCTACGGGGGGAAACACCATATATTTT,CASSVATGGNTIYF
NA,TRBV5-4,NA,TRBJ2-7,TGTGCCAGCAGCACTTCCTACGAGCAGTACTTC,CASSTSYEQYF
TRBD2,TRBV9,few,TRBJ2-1,TGTGCCAGCAGCCCATGGGGGGGCAATGAGCAGTTCTTC,CASSPWGGNEQFF
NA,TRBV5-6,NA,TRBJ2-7,TGTGCCAGCAGCTTGATCAAATCAATCGGGGGAACCTACGAGCAGTACTTC,CASSLIKSIGGTYEQYF
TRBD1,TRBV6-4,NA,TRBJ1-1,TGTGCCAGCAGGCGTCAGGGGGGCCACACTGAAGCTTTCTTT,CASRRQGGHTEAFF
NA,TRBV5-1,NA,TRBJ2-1,TGCGCCAGCAGCTTGGACAGGGCAGCCGGCGGTGAGCAGTTCTTC,CASSLDRAAGGEQFF
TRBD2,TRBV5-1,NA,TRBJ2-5,TGCGCCAGCAGCTTGGGGACTAGCGGGGACGGAGAGACCCAGTACTTC,CASSLGTSGDGETQYF